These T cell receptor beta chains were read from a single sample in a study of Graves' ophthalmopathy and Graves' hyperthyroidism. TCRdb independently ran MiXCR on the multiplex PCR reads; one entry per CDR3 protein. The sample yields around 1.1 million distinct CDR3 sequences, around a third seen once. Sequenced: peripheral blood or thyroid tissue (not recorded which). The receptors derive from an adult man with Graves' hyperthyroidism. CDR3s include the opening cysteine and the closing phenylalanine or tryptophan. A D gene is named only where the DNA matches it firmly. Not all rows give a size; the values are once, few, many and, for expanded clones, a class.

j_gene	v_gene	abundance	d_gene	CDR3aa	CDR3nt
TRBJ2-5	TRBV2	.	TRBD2	CASSGLAGAKEETQYF	TGTGCCAGCAGTGGACTAGCGGGGGCGAAGGAAGAGACCCAGTACTTC
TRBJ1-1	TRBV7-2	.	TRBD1	CASSSTGWDTEAFF	TGTGCCAGCAGCTCGACAGGGTGGGACACTGAAGCTTTCTTT
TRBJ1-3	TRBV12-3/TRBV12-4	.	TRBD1	CASRIRQGPSGNTIYF	TGTGCCAGCAGGATACGACAGGGGCCCTCTGGAAACACCATATATTTT
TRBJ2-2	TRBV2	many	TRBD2	CASSEKGGATTGELFF	TGTGCCAGCAGTGAAAAGGGAGGGGCGACCACCGGGGAGCTGTTTTTT
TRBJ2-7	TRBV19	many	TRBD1	CASSIGQATYEQYF	TGTGCCAGTAGTATCGGACAGGCAACCTACGAGCAGTACTTC
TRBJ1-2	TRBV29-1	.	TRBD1	CSVNRDRAEDNYGYTF	TGCAGCGTTAACCGGGACAGGGCGGAAGATAACTATGGCTACACCTTC
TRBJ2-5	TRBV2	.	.	CASSTRERETQYF	TGTGCCAGCAGCACGCGGGAACGGGAGACCCAGTACTTC
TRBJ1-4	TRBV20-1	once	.	CSAEGRGEKLFF	TGCAGTGCCGAGGGGCGGGGAGAAAAACTGTTTTTT
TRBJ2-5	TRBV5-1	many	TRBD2	CASSLGPSGSETQYF	TGCGCCAGCAGCTTGGGCCCTAGCGGGAGTGAGACCCAGTACTTC
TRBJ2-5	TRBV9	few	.	CASSVGPALTETQYF	TGTGCCAGCAGCGTAGGCCCAGCCTTAACGGAGACCCAGTACTTC
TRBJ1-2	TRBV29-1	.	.	CSVSGGASPNGYTF	TGCAGCGTTTCCGGGGGCGCGTCACCGAATGGCTACACCTTC
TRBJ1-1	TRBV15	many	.	CATSKDHTTEAFF	TGTGCCACCAGCAAGGACCATACCACTGAAGCTTTCTTT
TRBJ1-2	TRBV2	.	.	CASSEGEGRDGYTF	TGTGCCAGCAGTGAAGGCGAGGGTAGAGATGGCTACACCTTC
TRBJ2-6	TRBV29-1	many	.	CSVEGANVLTF	TGCAGCGTTGAGGGGGCCAACGTCCTGACTTTC
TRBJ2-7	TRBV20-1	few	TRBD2	CSARDPPTGTSGRTPLEQYF	TGCAGTGCTAGAGACCCTCCCACCGGGACTAGCGGGAGGACTCCTCTCGAGCAGTACTTC
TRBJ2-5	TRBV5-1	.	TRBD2	CASSLTSGGFGTQYF	TGCGCCAGCAGCCTGACTAGCGGGGGTTTTGGGACCCAGTACTTC
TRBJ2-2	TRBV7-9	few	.	CASSQVQGGAGELFF	TGTGCCAGCAGCCAAGTACAGGGGGGGGCCGGGGAGCTGTTTTTT
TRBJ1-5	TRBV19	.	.	CASSIQEVNQPQHF	TGTGCCAGTAGTATCCAAGAAGTGAATCAGCCCCAGCATTTT
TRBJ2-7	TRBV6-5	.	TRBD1	CASSSRGRDEQYF	TGTGCCAGCAGTTCCAGGGGGCGCGACGAGCAGTACTTC
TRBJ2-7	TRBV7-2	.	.	CASSSHQGIASQQYF	TGTGCCAGCAGCTCTCACCAGGGGATAGCGAGTCAGCAGTACTTC
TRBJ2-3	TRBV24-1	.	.	CANRDTQYF	TGTGCCAACAGAGATACGCAGTATTTT
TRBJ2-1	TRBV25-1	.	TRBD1	CASSETTGAAYNEQFF	TGTGCCAGCAGTGAAACAACAGGGGCGGCCTACAATGAGCAGTTCTTC
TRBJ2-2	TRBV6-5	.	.	CASSYGADSGELFF	TGTGCCAGCAGTTATGGGGCAGACTCCGGGGAGCTGTTTTTT
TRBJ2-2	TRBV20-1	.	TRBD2	CSARLTSGNTGELFF	TGCAGTGCTAGACTCACTAGCGGGAACACCGGGGAGCTGTTTTTT
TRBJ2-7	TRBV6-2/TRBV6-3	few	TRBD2	CASSQLAGGLYEQYF	TGTGCCAGCAGTCAACTAGCGGGAGGACTCTACGAGCAGTACTTC
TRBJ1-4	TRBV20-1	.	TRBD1	CSAGRGQDHEKLFF	TGCAGTGCGGGGCGGGGACAGGACCATGAAAAACTGTTTTTT
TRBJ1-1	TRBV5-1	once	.	CASSSAGVSAEAFF	TGCGCCAGCAGCTCGGCGGGGGTTAGCGCTGAAGCTTTCTTT
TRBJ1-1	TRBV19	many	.	CASRRDTEAFF	TGTGCCAGTAGAAGGGACACTGAAGCTTTCTTT
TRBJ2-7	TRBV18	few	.	CASSPPSDRHSYEQYF	TGTGCCAGCTCACCACCGTCCGACAGGCACTCCTACGAGCAGTACTTC
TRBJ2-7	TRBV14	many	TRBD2	CASSPRTSGREGYEQYF	TGTGCCAGCAGCCCCCGGACTAGCGGGAGGGAAGGCTACGAGCAGTACTTC
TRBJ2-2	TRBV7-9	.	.	CASSSPVGGLFF	TGTGCCAGCAGCTCCCCTGTGGGAGGGCTGTTTTTT
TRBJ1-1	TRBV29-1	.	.	CSVGLGNSEAFF	TGCAGCGTTGGTCTAGGGAACTCTGAAGCTTTCTTT
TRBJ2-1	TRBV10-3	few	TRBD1	CAISPPGQGNNEQFF	TGTGCCATCAGCCCTCCGGGACAGGGGAATAATGAGCAGTTCTTC
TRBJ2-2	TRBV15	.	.	CATSSDDAGSPGELFF	TGTGCCACCAGCAGTGACGACGCGGGTAGTCCCGGGGAGCTGTTTTTT
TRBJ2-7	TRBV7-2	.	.	CASSLPVYLEQYF	TGTGCCAGCAGCTTACCGGTATATCTGGAGCAGTACTTC